This T cell receptor (beta chain) is from a study of shared clonotypes between healthy human individuals. Points from the study as a whole: Blood was the only sampled material, and tissue repertoires likely differ. Clonotypes that were shared across a few donors made up about 5.1% of naive CD4 clonotypes. The study found lower generation probabilities in non-shared clonotypes than in those shared by all four donors.

Every contributor of samples was a Caucasian grown-up residing in Nashville, Tennessee. The germline V gene has CDR1 SGHRS and CDR2 YFSETQ. V was pared by 4 bases and J by 6 bases, with 3 bases of the junction left unmatched. The CDR3 length is 14 residues. The protocol was immunoSEQ multiplex PCR, while the TCRdb copy is restricted to in-frame clones and leaves out a portion. Among approximately 2.5 million clones, 80% to 95% were seen once, and the ten largest hold about 0.38%. On this clone itself: Its target is not known.

The sequence was collected from a young man in good health. Some clones in this sample may be carry-over from other donors' samples. This chain joins TRBV5-1 and TRBJ2-3; 12 bases are a match to TRBD2. The sequenced sample was naive CD4+ T cells from PBMCs. Stated subset: CD45RA+ positively selected. The CDR3 here is CASSMTSGSDTQYF. The CDR3 DNA is TGCGCCAGCAGCATGACTAGCGGGAGCGATACGCAGTATTTT.